This T cell receptor beta chain was identified during a study of T-cell reconstitution after alpha-beta-depleted transplantation in children. Study findings and constraints: From newly produced T cells came most of the T-cell counts and diversity one year after transplant. By about two months after transplant, alpha-beta T cells reportedly arose from several hundred graft clones that had expanded. Certain patients had high TCRbeta diversity at day 60, and it came from recipient T cells and thymic progenitors that survived.

The CDR3 consists of 14 residues. Germline V CDR1 and CDR2: SEHNR, FQNEAQ (reference sequence). Trimming removed 6 bases at V and 8 bases at J, with 19 bases between. A library of TCRbeta sequences, prepared with unique molecular identifiers, was generated. A single record per CDR3 protein comes from TCRdb applying MiXCR to the PCR reads. The repertoire holds a few hundred thousand distinct CDR3 sequences, approximately 30% seen once, with under 45% in the top ten. For this clonotype: Its cognate antigen is unknown.

The chain has TRBV7-9 and TRBJ2-5, with D possibly matching TRBD1 (5 bases). Sequenced material: PBMCs, taken before TCRalphabeta/CD19-depleted stem cell transplant. This receptor was taken from a boy in the first two years of life with Wiskott-Aldrich syndrome, due to receive a stem cell transplant. The CDR3 here is CASSSLRQGPTQYF. The DNA of the CDR3 is TGTGCCAGCAGTTCCCTGCGGCAGGGCCCTACCCAGTACTTC.